The 18 T cell receptor beta chains presented below share a single source sample, sequenced in a study of early stage breast cancer tumors. Assay used: immunoSEQ multiplex PCR; TCRdb lists only in-frame clones, some missing. The repertoire holds some 58,000 clones, roughly 80% seen once, with roughly 3.4% in the top ten. The sequencing sample was made of blood. The receptors were gathered from a person aged 25 to 39 with breast cancer.

The chain links TRBV29-1 to TRBJ2-3; TRBD2 agrees at 7 bases. Trimming removed 3 bases from V and 6 bases from J; junction bases left unmatched: 3. Germline V gene data show CDR1 as SQVTM and CDR2 as ANQGSEA. This CDR3 region has 12 residues. The CDR3 is CSVDGGSDTQYF. In DNA, the CDR3 is TGCAGCGTTGATGGCGGGAGCGATACGCAGTATTTT.

V usage is TRBV7-7 and J usage is TRBJ2-5; 9 bases agree with TRBD2. In germline, CDR1 is SSHAT, CDR2 FNYEAQ (reference sequence). The CDR3 has 17 amino acids. V was clipped by 5 bases and J by 5 bases; unmatched bases: 15. Here the CDR3 reads CASSTGASGTTWETQYF. The CDR3 coding sequence is TGTGCCAGCAGCACAGGGGCTAGCGGGACTACCTGGGAGACCCAGTACTTC.

The chain carries TRBV2 and TRBJ2-7; 11 bases align to TRBD2. The junction had 6 bases not matched to a gene; V was cut back by 3 bases and J by 8 bases. Germline V gene lookup returns CDR1 SNHLY and CDR2 FYNNEI. CDR3 size: 14 residues. Written as DNA, the CDR3 is TGTGCCAGCAGTGATAGCGGGAGGGCCCGTCAGCAGTACTTC. Its translation: CASSDSGRARQQYF.

J is TRBJ1-6 and V is TRBV19; no clear D. Germline assignment: CDR1 LNHDA and CDR2 SQIVND (reference sequence). Trimming removed 3 bases at V and 10 bases at J, with 10 bases between. The CDR3 sequence is 13 residues long. CDR3 nucleotides: TGTGCCAGTAGTATTTCTTTGGGCTCACCCCTCCACTTT. Protein sequence: CASSISLGSPLHF. Full variable domain (remainder filled in from reference TRBV19 and TRBJ1-6): DGGITQSPKYLFRKEGQNVTLSCEQNLNHDAMYWYRQDPGQGLRLIYYSQIVNDFQKGDIAEGYSVSREKKESFPLTVTSAQKNPTAFYLCASSISLGSPLHFGNGTRLTVT.

The CDR3 DNA reads as TGTGCCAGCAGCTTGCAGGGGGCGCGAAATACTGAAGCTTTCTTT. It translates to CASSLQGARNTEAFF. V gene TRBV11-2 combines with J gene TRBJ1-1, with 8 bases matching TRBD1. The ends lost 3 bases at V and 5 bases at J; junction bases unmatched: 8. This CDR3 contains 15 residues. The V gene's germline CDR1 is SGHAT and CDR2 FQNNGV. The complete variable domain, with remaining parts taken from reference TRBV11-2 and TRBJ1-1, reads EAGVAQSPRYKIIEKRQSVAFWCNPISGHATLYWYQQILGQGPKLLIQFQNNGVVDDSQLPKDRFSAERLKGVDSTLKIQPAKLEDSAVYLCASSLQGARNTEAFFGQGTRLTVV.

The count of this clone is one. The chain recombines TRBV5-1 with TRBJ2-7, with 12 positions matching TRBD1. The V segment lost 0 bases and the J segment 6 bases; nucleotides outside the gene matches: 4. This CDR3 spans 15 amino acids. Germline lookup yields CDR1 SGHRS and CDR2 YFSETQ. CDR3 loop: CASSLEGQGAGEQYF. The CDR3 DNA follows: TGCGCCAGCAGCTTGGAGGGACAGGGGGCTGGCGAGCAGTACTTC. Supplemented by reference TRBV5-1 and TRBJ2-7, the full variable domain reads KAGVTQTPRYLIKTRGQQVTLSCSPISGHRSVSWYQQTPGQGLQFLFEYFSETQRNKGNFPGRFSGRQFSNSRSEMNVSTLELGDSALYLCASSLEGQGAGEQYFGPGTRLTVT.

The chain recombines TRBV6-4 with TRBJ2-3, with D perhaps TRBD2 (6 bases). In germline, CDR1 is MRHNA, CDR2 SNTAGT. V lost 2 bases, J lost 3 bases, and 12 bases lay in between. The CDR3 runs to 15 residues. CDR3: CASSDRGIWTDTQYF. DNA for the CDR3: TGTGCCAGCAGTGACCGGGGGATATGGACAGATACGCAGTATTTT.

The V and J genes are TRBV4-1 and TRBJ2-1; the D call may be TRBD1 or TRBD2 (5 bases each). V was shortened by 11 bases and J by 2 bases, with 13 bases between the two germline ends. CDR1 is MGHRA, CDR2 YSYEKL, per germline. The CDR3 has 13 residues. The CDR3: CASQGAPYNEQFF. The CDR3 DNA follows: TGCGCCTCCCAGGGAGCCCCCTACAATGAGCAGTTCTTC.

The rearrangement links TRBV11-3 to TRBJ2-3; D ambiguous. Germline CDR1 and CDR2: SGHNT and YENEEA. Trimming stripped 3 bases from V and 0 bases from J, with 10 bases between. This CDR3 is built from 15 residues. The CDR3 protein is CASSFSTTSTDTQYF. Here the CDR3 DNA reads TGTGCCAGCAGCTTTTCAACGACGAGCACAGATACGCAGTATTTT.

V is TRBV11-2 and J is TRBJ2-3; D gene uncertain. The CDR3 consists of 14 residues. V was clipped by 2 bases and J by 2 bases, with 8 bases between them. Germline V lookup: CDR1 SGHAT, CDR2 FQNNGV. The CDR3 DNA follows: TGTGCCAGCAGCTTAAATACCTTCACAGATACGCAGTATTTT. Its protein is CASSLNTFTDTQYF. Full variable domain (outside the CDR3, taken from reference TRBV11-2 and TRBJ2-3): EAGVAQSPRYKIIEKRQSVAFWCNPISGHATLYWYQQILGQGPKLLIQFQNNGVVDDSQLPKDRFSAERLKGVDSTLKIQPAKLEDSAVYLCASSLNTFTDTQYFGPGTRLTVL.

The rearrangement links TRBV5-1 to TRBJ2-3, with 7 positions matching TRBD2. CDR3 size: 14 residues. Looked up from germline, CDR1 is SGHRS and CDR2 is YFSETQ. J gave up 1 base and V 3 bases, and 2 bases lay outside the gene matches. For the CDR3, the DNA is TGCGCCAGCAGCTCAACTAGCGGCACAGATACGCAGTATTTT. Translating it yields CASSSTSGTDTQYF.

This rearrangement joins TRBV18 to TRBJ1-2, with D possibly matching TRBD1 (5 bases). Trimming stripped 3 bases from V and 8 bases from J, with 16 bases between. The germline CDR1 and CDR2 sequences are KGHSH and LQKENI. This CDR3 has 14 amino acids. CDR3 sequence (DNA): TGTGCCAGCTCACCTTCCCGGGGGGACGGCGGCTACACCTTC. This sequence encodes CASSPSRGDGGYTF.

This clone was counted a few times. The CDR3 bases are TGTGCCTGGAGTGTACCTGGTAACTATGGCTACACCTTC. Translating gives CAWSVPGNYGYTF. V and J are TRBV30 and TRBJ1-2; D unclear. This CDR3 contains 13 residues. Deletions cut 0 bases from V and 1 base from J, with 6 bases between. CDR1 and CDR2 (germline): GTSNPN, SVGIG (reference sequence).

The rearrangement links TRBV4-2 to TRBJ1-3; TRBD1 matches 10 bases. This CDR3 is built from 17 residues. CDR1 is LGHNA and CDR2 is YNFKEQ in the germline V gene. Trimming removed 1 base from V and 4 bases from J; junction bases left unmatched: 7. CDR3 DNA sequence: TGTGCCAGCAGCCAAGGCCAGGGGACAGGGGTAGGAAACACCATATATTTT. Translated, it gives CASSQGQGTGVGNTIYF.

The chain is built from TRBV7-2 and TRBJ2-7; maybe TRBD2 (6 bases). The ends were cut back, 2 bases at V and 7 bases at J, with 18 bases in the middle. Germline V gene data show CDR1 as SGHTA and CDR2 as FQGNSA. The CDR3 is 15 residues long. This CDR3 is CASSLYSGPPGEQYF. The CDR3 nucleotides are TGTGCCAGCAGCTTATATAGCGGACCCCCGGGGGAGCAGTACTTC.

This clone came up a few times. The chain is built from TRBV19 and TRBJ1-5; D not certain. In germline, CDR1 is LNHDA, CDR2 SQIVND (reference sequence). V was clipped by 3 bases and J by 0 bases, with 15 bases between them. There are 17 residues in the CDR3. DNA of the CDR3: TGTGCCAGTAGTATCCGAGGGCAAGAGTATAGCAATCAGCCCCAGCATTTT. It encodes CASSIRGQEYSNQPQHF. The entire variable domain, with the rest obtained from reference TRBV19 and TRBJ1-5, is as follows: DGGITQSPKYLFRKEGQNVTLSCEQNLNHDAMYWYRQDPGQGLRLIYYSQIVNDFQKGDIAEGYSVSREKKESFPLTVTSAQKNPTAFYLCASSIRGQEYSNQPQHFGDGTRLSIL.

The chain combines TRBV19 with TRBJ1-2; 10 bases match TRBD1. V shed 3 bases and J 2 bases; nucleotides not matched to a gene: 3. Germline CDR1 reads LNHDA; CDR2 reads SQIVND (reference sequence). The CDR3 runs 15 residues. The CDR3 DNA sequence: TGTGCCAGTAGTATGGGGGGACAGGGGAACTATGGCTACACCTTC. Encoded protein: CASSMGGQGNYGYTF.

The chain joins TRBV30 to TRBJ1-1; D is possibly TRBD1 (5 bases). CDR1 GTSNPN and CDR2 SVGIG come from the germline V gene (reference sequence). Trimming took off 2 bases at V and 4 bases at J, with 17 bases between the two ends. There are 15 residues in the CDR3. The CDR3 nucleotides read TGTGCCTGGAGTCATATCGGGGGGTCGGGCACTGAAGCTTTCTTT. This codes for CAWSHIGGSGTEAFF.